These T cell receptor beta chains were read from a single sample in a study of blood T cell repertoires in COVID-19. Measured with immunoSEQ multiplex PCR; TCRdb has only the in-frame clones, and not every one. The sample holds about 300,000 clones, about 85% seen once. The specimen was PBMCs or T cells enriched from blood (not recorded which). Every receptor here comes from a woman in her fifties or sixties who had recovered from COVID-19. The CDR3 runs from the conserved cysteine through the conserved F or W. A D gene is named only where the DNA matches it firmly. The size of a clone is reported for some rows only, either as once, few or many, or as a class for expanded clones.

abundance	j_gene	v_gene	d_gene	CDR3aa	CDR3nt
.	TRBJ1-6	TRBV28	.	CASQGWSGNFLHF	TGTGCCAGCCAGGGGTGGTCGGGTAATTTTCTCCACTTT
.	TRBJ2-7	TRBV7-2	TRBD1	CASNRDRGPYEQYF	TGTGCCAGCAACCGGGACAGGGGGCCCTACGAGCAGTACTTC
.	TRBJ1-6	TRBV5-6	.	CASSLVPTGVNSPLHF	TGTGCCAGCAGCTTGGTACCCACGGGGGTTAATTCACCCCTCCACTTT
many	TRBJ2-2	TRBV2	.	CASSEGQAGELFF	TGTGCCAGCAGTGAAGGACAGGCCGGGGAGCTGTTTTTT
.	TRBJ1-6	TRBV18	TRBD1	CASSPSRDRASPLHF	TGTGCCAGCTCACCGTCCCGGGACAGGGCTTCACCCCTCCACTTT
.	TRBJ2-3	TRBV5-1	.	CASSLWESSTDTQYF	TGCGCCAGCAGCTTGTGGGAGTCGAGCACAGATACGCAGTATTTT
.	TRBJ1-1	TRBV3-1/TRBV3-2	.	CASSQGTLTNTEAFF	TGTGCCAGCAGCCAAGGAACCCTCACTAACACTGAAGCTTTCTTT
once	TRBJ1-2	TRBV6-5	TRBD1	CASRLPGQSLGGYTF	TGTGCCAGCAGACTTCCGGGACAGAGTCTGGGGGGCTACACCTTC
.	TRBJ2-5	TRBV6-5	TRBD1	CASSYYVRGKRETQYF	TGTGCCAGCAGTTACTATGTCAGGGGGAAAAGGGAGACCCAGTACTTC
.	TRBJ1-6	TRBV28	TRBD1	CASSLPRRTGNSPLHF	TGTGCCAGCAGTCTTCCCCGGCGGACAGGGAACTCACCCCTCCACTTT
.	TRBJ2-7	TRBV7-9	.	CASSLGFRDYEQYF	TGTGCCAGCAGCTTAGGGTTCAGGGACTACGAGCAGTACTTC
once	TRBJ2-6	TRBV11-3	TRBD2	CASSGRGVAGDRGANVLTF	TGTGCCAGCAGCGGGAGAGGGGTAGCGGGAGATCGTGGGGCCAACGTCCTGACTTTC
.	TRBJ2-5	TRBV5-4	.	CASSLGRKGAETQYF	TGTGCCAGCAGCTTAGGTAGGAAGGGAGCGGAGACCCAGTACTTC
.	TRBJ1-1	TRBV2	TRBD1	CASSPTGGEIGNTEAFF	TGTGCCAGCAGTCCAACAGGGGGCGAGATTGGGAACACTGAAGCTTTCTTT
.	TRBJ2-5	TRBV30	.	CAWSAGLQETQYF	TGTGCCTGGAGTGCGGGACTCCAAGAGACCCAGTACTTC
.	TRBJ2-7	TRBV10-1	TRBD2	CASSRGTSGPEWGIYEQYF	TGCGCCAGCAGTCGCGGGACTAGCGGACCAGAGTGGGGGATCTACGAGCAGTACTTC
.	TRBJ1-4	TRBV21-1	.	CASTSPVAGGRYEKLFF	TGTGCCAGCACCTCCCCGGTGGCAGGGGGAAGATATGAAAAACTGTTTTTT
.	TRBJ1-1	TRBV30	.	CAWRFHINTEAFF	TGTGCCTGGAGGTTCCACATCAACACTGAAGCTTTCTTT
.	TRBJ2-7	TRBV20-1	.	CSASPVLEQYF	TGCAGTGCTAGCCCTGTCCTTGAGCAGTACTTC
.	TRBJ1-2	TRBV7-8	.	CASSPVRVIGYTF	TGTGCCAGCAGCCCTGTCCGGGTTATTGGCTACACCTTC
.	TRBJ2-3	TRBV9	TRBD2	CASSVGASGTTDTQYF	TGTGCCAGCAGCGTAGGGGCTAGCGGGACAACAGATACGCAGTATTTT
few	TRBJ2-2	TRBV19	.	CASSRRGPGELFF	TGTGCCAGTAGTAGGCGGGGGCCCGGGGAGCTGTTTTTT
few	TRBJ1-5	TRBV6-2/TRBV6-3	.	CASSPRGDVDQPQHF	TGTGCCAGCAGCCCCAGGGGCGATGTCGATCAGCCCCAGCATTTT
.	TRBJ1-5	TRBV7-2	TRBD1	CASSLTGGMNSNQPQHF	TGTGCCAGCAGCTTGACAGGGGGTATGAATAGCAATCAGCCCCAGCATTTT
few	TRBJ1-6	TRBV14	.	CASSASPYSPLHF	TGTGCCAGCAGTGCGTCGCCTTATTCACCCCTCCACTTT
.	TRBJ1-5	TRBV7-9	TRBD1	CASSRGTGGQPQHF	TGTGCCAGCAGCCGTGGGACAGGGGGACAGCCCCAGCATTTT
.	TRBJ2-7	TRBV28	.	CASSLGSTYEQYF	TGTGCCAGCAGTCTCGGGTCCACCTACGAGCAGTACTTC
.	TRBJ1-5	TRBV19	.	CASSGTVNQPQHF	TGTGCCAGTAGTGGAACAGTTAATCAGCCCCAGCATTTT
.	TRBJ1-2	TRBV4-1	TRBD1	CASSQDLGTDYGYTF	TGCGCCAGCAGCCAAGATCTCGGGACAGACTATGGCTACACCTTC
.	TRBJ2-7	TRBV11-2	.	CASGQTTSYEQYF	TGTGCCAGCGGCCAGACTACCTCCTACGAGCAGTACTTC
once	TRBJ1-3	TRBV6-5	.	CASRKARSPGNTIYF	TGTGCCAGCAGAAAAGCCCGGTCCCCTGGAAACACCATATATTTT
.	TRBJ1-6	TRBV6-2/TRBV6-3	TRBD1	CASSYALGRGSSPLHF	TGTGCCAGCAGTTACGCCCTTGGCAGGGGGAGTTCACCCCTCCACTTT
.	TRBJ2-5	TRBV5-1	.	CASSTGGQAQATQYF	TGCGCCAGCAGCACGGGGGGACAGGCCCAGGCGACCCAGTACTTC
.	TRBJ1-3	TRBV25-1	.	CASSEPGKSSRSGNTIYF	TGTGCCAGCAGTGAACCAGGGAAAAGTTCGCGCTCTGGAAACACCATATATTTT
.	TRBJ2-7	TRBV11-2	.	CASSLGQREVFSYEQYF	TGTGCCAGCAGCTTAGGTCAAAGAGAGGTTTTCTCCTACGAGCAGTACTTC
once	TRBJ1-1	TRBV29-1	.	CSVESLLRANTEAFF	TGCAGCGTTGAATCATTACTACGAGCGAACACTGAAGCTTTCTTT
.	TRBJ2-3	TRBV27	.	CASGGPGETSTDTQYF	TGTGCCAGCGGGGGACCGGGAGAAACTAGCACAGATACGCAGTATTTT
.	TRBJ1-5	TRBV5-6	.	CASSLGRGGQPQHF	TGTGCCAGCAGCTTGGGGCGGGGCGGTCAGCCCCAGCATTTT
.	TRBJ1-2	TRBV7-8	.	CASSLAARGGSGYTF	TGTGCCAGCAGCTTAGCGGCACGGGGGGGCAGTGGCTACACCTTC
.	TRBJ1-1	TRBV7-3	.	CASSSGILGNTEAFF	TGTGCCAGCAGCTCGGGTATATTAGGGAACACTGAAGCTTTCTTT
.	TRBJ2-7	TRBV7-9	TRBD1	CASSGSGTGAYEQYF	TGTGCCAGCAGCGGCTCCGGGACAGGGGCCTACGAGCAGTACTTC
.	TRBJ1-4	TRBV5-1	TRBD1	CASRAGTANEKLFF	TGCGCCAGCAGGGCCGGGACAGCTAATGAAAAACTGTTTTTT
.	TRBJ1-1	TRBV6-5	TRBD1	CASSQQGMNTEAFF	TGTGCCAGCAGTCAACAGGGGATGAACACTGAAGCTTTCTTT
.	TRBJ2-7	TRBV23-1	.	CASSLSGEALEQYF	TGCGCCAGCAGTCTATCTGGAGAAGCGTTAGAGCAGTACTTC
.	TRBJ2-2	TRBV19	.	CASSLRVSTGELFF	TGTGCCAGTAGTCTCAGGGTGAGCACCGGGGAGCTGTTTTTT
.	TRBJ2-5	TRBV15	TRBD2	CATSTGLAGLQETQYF	TGTGCCACCAGCACAGGACTAGCGGGGCTCCAAGAGACCCAGTACTTC
.	TRBJ2-5	TRBV6-5	TRBD1	CASTTTGGRETQYF	TGTGCCAGCACCACTACAGGGGGCCGAGAGACCCAGTACTTC
.	TRBJ2-2	TRBV9	TRBD2	CASSVGLTSGRSTGELFF	TGTGCCAGCAGCGTAGGCCTTACTAGCGGGAGAAGCACCGGGGAGCTGTTTTTT
.	TRBJ1-6	TRBV28	TRBD1	CASSLKRQGNNSPLHF	TGTGCCAGCAGTTTAAAGAGACAGGGTAATAATTCACCCCTCCACTTT
.	TRBJ2-7	TRBV5-6	TRBD1	CASSSPVQGYAYEQYF	TGTGCCAGCAGCTCCCCTGTACAGGGGTACGCCTACGAGCAGTACTTC
.	TRBJ1-5	TRBV2	.	CASSQGGHTRSNQPQHF	TGTGCCAGCAGCCAAGGGGGACATACAAGGAGCAATCAGCCCCAGCATTTT
.	TRBJ2-5	TRBV27	TRBD1	CASSTGQGQETQYF	TGTGCCAGCAGTACCGGACAGGGGCAAGAGACCCAGTACTTC
.	TRBJ1-5	TRBV12-3/TRBV12-4	.	CASSLSLEQPQHF	TGTGCCAGCAGTTTATCCCTTGAGCAGCCCCAGCATTTT
.	TRBJ1-4	TRBV28	TRBD1	CASNKDRSATNEKLFF	TGTGCCAGCAATAAGGACAGGTCTGCAACTAATGAAAAACTGTTTTTT
few	TRBJ2-7	TRBV11-2	.	CASSYLQGYEQYF	TGTGCCAGCAGCTACTTACAGGGCTACGAGCAGTACTTC
.	TRBJ1-1	TRBV10-1	.	CASSEKRGAGEAFF	TGCGCCAGCAGTGAAAAAAGAGGCGCCGGTGAAGCTTTCTTT
.	TRBJ1-5	TRBV28	.	CASRRWGGTKPQHF	TGTGCCAGCAGGCGGTGGGGGGGAACCAAGCCCCAGCATTTT
once	TRBJ1-1	TRBV18	.	CASSPLENTEAFF	TGTGCCAGCTCACCGCTAGAAAACACTGAAGCTTTCTTT
.	TRBJ1-6	TRBV5-1	.	CASRQGLGGSPLHF	TGCGCCAGCAGGCAAGGACTGGGGGGTTCACCCCTCCACTTT
.	TRBJ1-6	TRBV28	TRBD1	CASSPPGQGFSPLHF	TGTGCCAGCAGTCCCCCGGGACAGGGTTTTTCACCCCTCCACTTT